In its sample, the clone carrying this TCR beta chain was seen a few times. The conserved final phenylalanine or tryptophan is absent from the CDR3, which likely points to a read error. Germline V gene sequence: CDR1 SGHDN, CDR2 FVKESK. The CDR3 contains 12 residues. V dropped 4 bases and J dropped 3 bases, with 7 bases sitting between them. These data originate in a study of tumor-infiltrating lymphocytes in primary liver carcinoma. Across the study: Men as well as women, aged 30 to 69 years, made up the patients.

cDNA specific to TCR beta was made from around 470 ng of total RNA, with a constant-region primer employed for priming. Construction of TCR beta libraries relied on three successive nested multiplex PCR rounds employing slightly modified ARM-PCR. The two initial PCR rounds, about 9 cycles each, used TRBV1-TRBV30 forward and C-beta reverse primers. TCRdb independently ran MiXCR on the multiplex PCR reads; one entry per CDR3 protein. The data hold approximately 79,000 distinct CDR3 sequences, with almost 70% observed a single time. Co-extraction of RNA and DNA was performed on about 19-33 mg of unsorted bulk tissue. Researchers took samples from five separate regions of each tumor.

Sequenced: liver tumor tissue from sampling region 4. Described subset: tumor region T4, right-lateral pole. The clonotype comes from a man aged 40-49 years with primary liver carcinoma and hepatitis B virus infection. This chain uses TRBV14 with TRBJ2-7; D might be TRBD1 (6 bases). CDR3 DNA sequence: TGTGCCAGCAGCCTACAGGGCTACGAGCAGTACATC. Its protein is CASSLQGYEQYI.